One T cell receptor (beta chain) is described in this entry. CDR3 length: 11 amino acids. The germline gives CDR1 SGHAT, CDR2 FQNNGV. Deletions cut 5 bases from V and 10 bases from J, with 9 bases between. This specimen belongs to a study of cytomegalovirus exposure and HLA in healthy donors. The PCR contained 60 Vbeta and 13 Jbeta primers. Using immunoSEQ multiplex PCR, the repertoire was profiled, and TCRdb retains in-frame clones only, with some absent. This sample's clone table lists 110,000 to 150,000 clones. This chain connects TRBV11-2 to TRBJ2-1; D remains unclear. Sequences were obtained from PBMCs. The TCR comes from a male donor in good health and CMV-seronegative. CDR3 amino acids: CASSLGREQFF. The CDR3 DNA is TGTGCCAGCAGCCTGGGCAGGGAGCAGTTCTTC.